This TCR beta chain was found in a study of blood T cell repertoires in COVID-19. After removal of 7 bases from V and 0 bases from J, the junction contained 6 bases not matched to a gene. CDR1 SGHDT and CDR2 YYEEEE come from the germline V gene. The CDR3 runs 16 residues. Authors' analysis steps: Reference gene primer amplification yielded estimated nucleated cell counts. Generated by immunoSEQ multiplex PCR, the TCRdb table keeps only in-frame clones and is missing some. V, J and clone size are taken as reported in that table, and D and trimming were inferred from the DNA itself. The sample records 75,000 to 90,000 clones, 88% being singletons.

The TCR was taken from an elderly man with acute or convalescent COVID-19. The sample was peripheral blood. This chain joins TRBV5-6 and TRBJ2-6; 8 bases are a match to TRBD1. The CDR3 loop is CASGGQDLSGANVLTF. The CDR3 coding sequence is TGTGCCAGCGGGGGACAGGATCTCTCTGGGGCCAACGTCCTGACTTTC.